The text below deals with one T cell receptor (beta chain). This entry is derived from a study of blood T cell repertoires in COVID-19. Whole-study context: Some COVID-19 samples were acute and others convalescent; all came from the United States, Italy and Spain. Sources were T cells, B-cell-depleted T cells, or PBMCs; the material itself was cDNA or gDNA.

Per germline, CDR1 SGHTA and CDR2 FQGTGA. The CDR3 has 12 amino acids. V was clipped by 4 bases and J by 7 bases, with 10 bases between them. Measured with immunoSEQ multiplex PCR; TCRdb has only the in-frame clones, and not every one. The sample contains 250,000 or so clones, less than 95% of which appear only once. Cohorts were determined from participant-reported clinical history. Each exposed participant met a COVID-19 case in the 2 weeks preceding study entry. This TCR derives from a man aged 35 to 55 who had been exposed to COVID-19. The rearrangement joins TRBV7-3 to TRBJ2-5; perhaps TRBD2 as D (5 bases). The sequenced sample was PBMCs or T cells enriched from blood (not recorded which). The DNA for the CDR3 is TGTGCCAGCAGCTCGCCAGGAGGGACCCAGTACTTC. It is translated as CASSSPGGTQYF.